The 5 T cell receptor beta chains below were found in one sample sequenced in a study of control samples from healthy donors and cancer patients. Some clones are missing from TCRdb's copy, which holds only in-frame ones; the method was immunoSEQ multiplex PCR. Altogether fewer than 500,000 clones are present, around nine tenths being singletons, with the ten largest covering over 5.5%. Sequences were obtained from PBMCs. The origin of the receptors is a man between 35 and 55 years old with head and neck cancer.

The chain is built from TRBV6-2 or TRBV6-3 and TRBJ1-2, with D unclear. V lost 3 bases and J 3 bases, leaving 11 bases between the germline ends. Germline assignment: CDR1 MNHEY and CDR2 SVGEGT. The length of the CDR3 is 14 residues. The CDR3 DNA reads as TGTGCCAGCAGTTATGGGAGGGAGGACTATGGCTACACCTTC. It codes for CASSYGREDYGYTF.

The chain recombines TRBV25-1 with TRBJ2-5, with 7 bases matching TRBD1. V lost 6 bases and J lost 1; bases outside the gene matches: 14. The germline gives CDR1 MGHDK, CDR2 SYGVNS. CDR3 length: 17 amino acids. This CDR3 reads CASSARRGTVTQETQYF. The CDR3 coding sequence is TGTGCCAGCAGCGCCCGAAGGGGGACAGTAACCCAAGAGACCCAGTACTTC.

The chain is built from TRBV27 and TRBJ1-6, with 10 positions matching TRBD1. J lost 2 bases, V lost 11 bases, and 3 bases had no gene match. This CDR3 is built from 14 residues. Germline-derived CDR1 and CDR2 are MNHEY and SMNVEV (reference sequence). The CDR3 is CAVGTGAYNSPLHF. CDR3 sequence (DNA): TGTGCCGTGGGGACAGGGGCCTATAATTCACCCCTCCACTTT.

The J gene is TRBJ1-3, the V gene TRBV28; 9 bases map to TRBD1. This CDR3 is built from 16 residues. The V gene end was trimmed by 5 bases and the J gene end by 1 base; junction bases not matched to a gene: 6. In germline, CDR1 is MDHEN, CDR2 SYDVKM. This CDR3 is CASSPPGQGSGNTIYF. As DNA, the CDR3 is TGTGCCAGCAGTCCCCCGGGACAGGGTTCTGGAAACACCATATATTTT.

This chain uses TRBV20-1 with TRBJ2-1; D is possibly TRBD2 (5 bases). The germline gives CDR1 DFQATT, CDR2 SNEGSKA (reference sequence). V was shortened by 2 bases and J by 10 bases, with 9 bases between the two germline ends. CDR3 length: 11 amino acids. The CDR3 loop is CSARPRLEQFF. The DNA for the CDR3 is TGCAGTGCTAGACCTCGACTAGAGCAGTTCTTC.